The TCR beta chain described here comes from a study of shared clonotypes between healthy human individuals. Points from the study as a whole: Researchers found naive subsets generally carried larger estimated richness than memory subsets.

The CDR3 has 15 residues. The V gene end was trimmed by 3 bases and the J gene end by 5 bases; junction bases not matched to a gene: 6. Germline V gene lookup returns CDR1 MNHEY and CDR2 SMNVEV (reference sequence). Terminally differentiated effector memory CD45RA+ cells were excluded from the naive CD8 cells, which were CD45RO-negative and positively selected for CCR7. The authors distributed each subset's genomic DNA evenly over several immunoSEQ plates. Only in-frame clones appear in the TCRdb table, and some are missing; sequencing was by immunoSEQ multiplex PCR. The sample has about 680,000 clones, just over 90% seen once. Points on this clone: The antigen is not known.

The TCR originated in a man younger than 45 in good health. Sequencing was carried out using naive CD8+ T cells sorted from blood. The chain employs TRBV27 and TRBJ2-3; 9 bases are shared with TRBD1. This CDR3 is CASSFRDRAKDTQYF. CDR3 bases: TGTGCCAGCAGTTTCCGGGACAGGGCAAAAGATACGCAGTATTTT.